This is a list of T cell receptor beta chains from one sample in a study of cytomegalovirus exposure and HLA in healthy donors. Here immunoSEQ multiplex PCR was the method, and the copy in TCRdb shows in-frame clones only, minus some. The sample lists 80,000 to 130,000 clones; about 68% were seen once. Sequencing used PBMCs. The receptors derive from a male donor in good health and CMV-seropositive. The CDR3 runs from the conserved cysteine through the conserved F or W. Each record gives: D gene, V gene, J gene, clone size, CDR3 protein, CDR3 DNA. A D gene is named only where the DNA matches it firmly. Some rows have no size entry. The others give once, few or many, or a class for an expanded clone.

TRBD1	TRBV19	TRBJ1-3	NA	CASSGGQGAVGNTIYF	TGTGCCAGTAGTGGGGGACAGGGGGCGGTTGGAAACACCATATATTTT
NA	TRBV10-3	TRBJ1-4	NA	CAIASGLYAPSNEKLFF	TGTGCCATCGCCTCGGGTTTATATGCTCCCTCTAATGAAAAACTGTTTTTT
NA	TRBV28	TRBJ2-1	NA	CASSTYRDYNEQFF	TGTGCCAGCAGTACCTACAGGGATTACAATGAGCAGTTCTTC
TRBD1	TRBV28	TRBJ1-4	NA	CASSFPTGGAGEKLFF	TGTGCCAGCAGTTTCCCGACAGGGGGCGCGGGGGAAAAACTGTTTTTT
NA	TRBV9	TRBJ2-2	few	CASSAAGSGELFF	TGTGCCAGCAGCGCCGCGGGGAGCGGGGAGCTGTTTTTT
NA	TRBV6-5	TRBJ1-2	NA	CASRPTQQSGYTF	TGTGCCAGCAGGCCAACGCAACAGTCTGGCTACACCTTC
TRBD1	TRBV27	TRBJ2-5	NA	CASSRQQGAQYF	TGTGCCAGCAGCCGACAACAGGGGGCCCAGTACTTC
NA	TRBV5-6	TRBJ2-7	NA	CASSDSPYEQYF	TGTGCCAGCAGTGACAGCCCCTACGAGCAGTACTTC
TRBD2	TRBV5-1	TRBJ2-3	few	CASSLGLLPSGGTDTQYF	TGCGCCAGCAGCTTGGGTCTACTCCCGTCCGGGGGGACAGATACGCAGTATTTT
NA	TRBV5-6	TRBJ1-5	NA	CASSFFSGGRQPQHF	TGTGCCAGCAGCTTTTTTTCGGGGGGAAGGCAGCCCCAGCATTTT
TRBD2	TRBV10-3	TRBJ2-3	NA	CGAGGTDTQYF	TGTGGGGCGGGGGGCACAGATACGCAGTATTTT
TRBD1	TRBV7-3	TRBJ1-1	few	CASSDGQGVRTEAFF	TGTGCCAGCAGCGACGGACAGGGAGTGAGGACTGAAGCTTTCTTT
NA	TRBV10-3	TRBJ2-7	NA	CAISEGQGGFYEQYF	TGTGCCATCAGTGAAGGGCAGGGGGGTTTCTACGAGCAGTACTTC
NA	TRBV12-1	TRBJ2-5	NA	CASKTSARPVGTQYF	TGTGCCAGCAAGACTAGCGCGCGCCCCGTCGGGACCCAGTACTTC
TRBD1	TRBV11-3	TRBJ1-4	NA	CASSPNAQGEKLFF	TGTGCCAGCAGCCCAAACGCACAGGGGGAAAAACTGTTTTTT
NA	TRBV4-1	TRBJ1-5	NA	CASSQEVPGIQPQHF	TGCGCCAGCAGCCAAGAAGTTCCGGGGATCCAGCCCCAGCATTTT
NA	TRBV4-1	TRBJ1-1	NA	CASSQGRQVNTEAFF	TGCGCCAGCAGCCAGGGGAGACAGGTGAACACTGAAGCTTTCTTT
NA	TRBV11-3	TRBJ2-1	NA	CASSFGVYNEQFF	TGTGCCAGCAGCTTTGGAGTCTACAATGAGCAGTTCTTC
TRBD2	TRBV28	TRBJ2-7	NA	CASSPGLALREQYF	TGTGCCAGCAGCCCGGGACTAGCTCTTCGCGAGCAGTACTTC
TRBD1	TRBV28	TRBJ1-2	once	CASSLGVTDRLFVGYGYTF	TGTGCCAGCAGTTTGGGGGTCACGGACAGGCTATTTGTCGGTTACGGCTACACCTTC
TRBD2	TRBV18	TRBJ2-3	NA	CASSPPTGAGGHTDTQYF	TGTGCCAGCTCACCACCAACAGGAGCGGGGGGCCACACAGATACGCAGTATTTT
NA	TRBV4-3	TRBJ2-7	NA	CASSQDTDTYEQYF	TGCGCCAGCAGCCAAGATACAGACACCTACGAGCAGTACTTC
NA	TRBV5-1	TRBJ2-3	NA	CASSLTGTGGSDTQYF	TGCGCCAGCAGCTTGACCGGGACTGGAGGGTCAGATACGCAGTATTTT
NA	TRBV7-2	TRBJ2-1	NA	CASTYGRTSSYNEQFF	TGTGCCAGCACCTATGGGAGGACATCTTCCTACAATGAGCAGTTCTTC
TRBD1	TRBV2	TRBJ1-1	NA	CASRQGIMNTEAFF	TGTGCCAGTCGACAGGGGATAATGAACACTGAAGCTTTCTTT
TRBD1	TRBV18	TRBJ1-2	NA	CASSPGQGSDGYTF	TGTGCCAGCTCACCGGGACAGGGGTCGGATGGCTACACCTTC
NA	TRBV7-8	TRBJ2-2	NA	CATYWTVNTGELFF	TGTGCCACCTATTGGACAGTGAACACCGGGGAGCTGTTTTTT
TRBD1	TRBV7-8	TRBJ1-5	NA	CASSADRVRGNQPQHF	TGTGCCAGCAGCGCAGACAGGGTCAGAGGCAATCAGCCCCAGCATTTT
NA	TRBV2	TRBJ1-5	NA	CASAEGGGDQPQHF	TGTGCCAGCGCGGAAGGCGGGGGCGATCAGCCCCAGCATTTT
NA	TRBV6-1	TRBJ1-2	few	CASSRVNGGYTF	TGTGCCAGCAGTCGGGTCAACGGTGGCTACACCTTC
TRBD1	TRBV5-4	TRBJ1-4	NA	CASSSPGTGGIGKLFF	TGTGCCAGCAGCTCCCCCGGGACAGGGGGGATCGGAAAACTGTTTTTT
NA	TRBV21-1	TRBJ1-2	NA	CASSKTFEGNYGYTF	TGTGCCAGCAGCAAAACTTTTGAGGGTAACTATGGCTACACCTTC
TRBD1	TRBV5-1	TRBJ1-6	once	CASSLVRTGQDSPLHF	TGCGCCAGCAGCTTGGTAAGGACAGGGCAAGATTCACCCCTCCACTTT
NA	TRBV18	TRBJ1-1	NA	CASSPPLQGAFSSEAFF	TGTGCCAGCTCACCACCGTTACAGGGTGCTTTTAGTAGTGAAGCTTTCTTT
NA	TRBV10-2	TRBJ2-5	NA	CASSTGIEETQYF	TGCGCCAGCAGCACCGGGATTGAAGAGACCCAGTACTTC
TRBD1	TRBV15	TRBJ2-7	once	CATSHRTGAYEQYF	TGTGCCACCAGTCATCGGACAGGGGCCTACGAGCAGTACTTC
TRBD2	TRBV7-6	TRBJ2-1	NA	CASSLVGTSDNEQFF	TGTGCCAGCAGCTTAGTGGGGACTAGCGACAATGAGCAGTTCTTC
NA	TRBV6-5	TRBJ1-2	once	CASSRDSPYGYTF	TGTGCCAGCAGCAGGGATTCCCCCTATGGCTACACCTTC
TRBD1	TRBV2	TRBJ1-1	NA	CASSRDRDGAFF	TGTGCCAGCAGCCGGGACAGGGATGGGGCTTTCTTT
TRBD1	TRBV7-9	TRBJ1-4	NA	CASSWGQGASGGTNEKLFF	TGTGCCAGCAGCTGGGGACAGGGGGCGTCCGGGGGAACTAATGAAAAACTGTTTTTT
TRBD1	TRBV27	TRBJ1-5	NA	CASKDRGQPQHF	TGTGCCAGCAAGGACAGGGGCCAGCCCCAGCATTTT
NA	TRBV19	TRBJ1-5	NA	CASSIRVIGLYQPQHF	TGTGCCAGTAGTATTCGAGTAATCGGGTTGTATCAGCCCCAGCATTTT
NA	TRBV4-2	TRBJ2-5	NA	CASSQGARDFQETQYF	TGTGCCAGCAGCCAAGGGGCCCGGGACTTCCAAGAGACCCAGTACTTC
TRBD1	TRBV18	TRBJ1-1	NA	CASSGTGTNTEAFF	TGTGCCAGCTCAGGGACAGGTACGAACACTGAAGCTTTCTTT
NA	TRBV15	TRBJ1-2	NA	CATSREWGGGYGYTF	TGTGCCACCAGCAGAGAATGGGGGGGAGGCTATGGCTACACCTTC
NA	TRBV11-2	TRBJ1-5	NA	CASSQVNQPQHF	TGTGCCAGCAGCCAGGTTAATCAGCCCCAGCATTTT
TRBD1	TRBV30	TRBJ1-6	NA	CASRTGVSYNSPLHF	TGTGCCTCCAGGACAGGGGTGAGTTATAATTCACCCCTCCACTTT